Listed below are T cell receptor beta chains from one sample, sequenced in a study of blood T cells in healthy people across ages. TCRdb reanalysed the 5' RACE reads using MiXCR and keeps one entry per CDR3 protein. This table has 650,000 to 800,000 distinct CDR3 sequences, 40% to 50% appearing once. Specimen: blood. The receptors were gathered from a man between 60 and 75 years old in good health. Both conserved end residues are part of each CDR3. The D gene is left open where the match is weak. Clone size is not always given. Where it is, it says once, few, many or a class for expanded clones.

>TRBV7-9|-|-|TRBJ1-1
TGTGCCAGCAGCTTACTTGCAGGGGACACTGAAGCTTTCTTT
CASSLLAGDTEAFF
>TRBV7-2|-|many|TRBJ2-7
TGTGCCAGCGCTAAACCAGGGCCCTACGAGCAGTACTTC
CASAKPGPYEQYF
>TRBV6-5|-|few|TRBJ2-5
TGTGCCAGCAGTAGGATGAGGGGATTGGAGACCCAGTACTTC
CASSRMRGLETQYF
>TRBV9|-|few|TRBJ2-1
TGTGCCAGCAGCGTAGCGGCTAGGATCCATGAGCAGTTCTTC
CASSVAARIHEQFF
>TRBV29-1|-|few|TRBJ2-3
TGCAGCGTTGAGAAAAGCCCAGGGGATACGCAGTATTTT
CSVEKSPGDTQYF
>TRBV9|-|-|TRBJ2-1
TGTGCCAGCAGCGTAGTTTCCGGGGGAGATGAGCAGTTCTTC
CASSVVSGGDEQFF
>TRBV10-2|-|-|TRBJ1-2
TGCGCCAGCACCGGGACCTCTAGAAGCTATGGCTACACCTTC
CASTGTSRSYGYTF
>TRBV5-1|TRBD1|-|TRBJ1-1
TGCGCCAGCAGCTTGGGTACAGGGGTGAACACTGAAGCTTTCTTT
CASSLGTGVNTEAFF
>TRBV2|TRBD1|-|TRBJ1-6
TGTGCCAGCTCCGGGACAGGGGATTCGTTAAGCTCACCCCTCCACTTT
CASSGTGDSLSSPLHF
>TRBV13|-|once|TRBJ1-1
TGTGCCAGCAGCTATGGTTGGGGGACGAACACTGAAGCTTTCTTT
CASSYGWGTNTEAFF
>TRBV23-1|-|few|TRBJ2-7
TGCGCCAGCAGTCCCCCGATGACCTGCTGCTACGAGCAGTACTTC
CASSPPMTCCYEQYF
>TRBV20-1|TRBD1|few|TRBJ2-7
TGCAGTGCTAGAAGGGACAGGGGAGCCTACGAGCAGTACTTC
CSARRDRGAYEQYF
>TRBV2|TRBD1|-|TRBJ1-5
TGTGCCAGCACCCGGGACAGCAGTCAGCCCCAGCATTTT
CASTRDSSQPQHF
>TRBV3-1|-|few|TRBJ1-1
TGTGCCAGCAGCCAAGCCGGCGGGGCTTTCTTT
CASSQAGGAFF
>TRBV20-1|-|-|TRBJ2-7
TGCAGTGCTAGACTTACAAACAGGGACGAGCAGTACTTC
CSARLTNRDEQYF
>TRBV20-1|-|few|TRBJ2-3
TGCAGTGCTAGAGAGGGCACCACAGATACGCAGTATTTT
CSAREGTTDTQYF
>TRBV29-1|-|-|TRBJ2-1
TGCAGCGTCGAGGTGGGGGGTGAGCAGTTCTTC
CSVEVGGEQFF
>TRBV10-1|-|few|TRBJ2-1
TGCGCCAGCAGTGAGGTCAGCGGGAATGAGCAGTTCTTC
CASSEVSGNEQFF
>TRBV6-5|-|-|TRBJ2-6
TGTGCCAGCAGTTACGATGGGGGAACAAGCTCTGGGGCCAACGTCCTGACTTTC
CASSYDGGTSSGANVLTF
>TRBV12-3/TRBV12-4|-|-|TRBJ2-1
TGTGCCAGCAGTTTAGCGCTTTTACTTCAAGAGACCCAGTTCTTC
CASSLALLLQETQFF
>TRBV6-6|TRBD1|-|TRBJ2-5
TGTGCCAGCAGTTCAGGGGGTCTAGAGACCCAGTACTTC
CASSSGGLETQYF
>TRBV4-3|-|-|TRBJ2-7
TGCGCCAGCAGCCAAGTGGCGACGGATACTTCCTACGAGCAGTACTTC
CASSQVATDTSYEQYF
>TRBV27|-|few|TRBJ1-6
TGTGCCAGCACTCGGGGAATTAGTTCACCCCTCCACTTT
CASTRGISSPLHF
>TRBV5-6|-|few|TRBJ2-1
TGTGCCAGCAGAAACGGCTATAGCTCCTACAATGAGCAGTTCTTC
CASRNGYSSYNEQFF
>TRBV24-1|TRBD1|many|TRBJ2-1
TGTGCCACCAGTGATAGGTGGGGGACAGCCGGCTACAATGAGCAGTTCTTC
CATSDRWGTAGYNEQFF
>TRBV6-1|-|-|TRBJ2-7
TGTGCCAGCAGTGAAGCTCCGACCTGGGGGTTCTCCGAGCAGTACTTC
CASSEAPTWGFSEQYF
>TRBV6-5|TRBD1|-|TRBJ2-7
TGTGCCAGCAGTAGCGAGTCAGGGGGCCGGTACGAGCAGTACTTC
CASSSESGGRYEQYF
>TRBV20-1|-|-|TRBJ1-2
TGCAGTACGGTAGCTAACTATGGCTACACCTTC
CSTVANYGYTF